These 14 T cell receptor beta chains share one sample of origin, sequenced in a study of T cells in Graves' hyperthyroidism and ophthalmopathy. Amplification of TCR beta CDR3 regions used RNA as the template. The HTBI primer set was used in a first-round RT-PCR of the TCR CDR3. TCRdb processed the multiplex PCR reads anew with MiXCR; each CDR3 protein has one entry. The repertoire holds some 690,000 distinct CDR3 sequences, with 17% as singletons. Sequences were obtained from blood. All receptors come from a man aged 45-65 years with Graves' hyperthyroidism.

This clonotype was detected many times. The chain recombines TRBV20-1 with TRBJ1-6; D is possibly TRBD1 (5 bases). Deletions cut 6 bases from V and 5 bases from J, with 14 bases between. The CDR3 totals 14 residues. Germline V gene data show CDR1 as DFQATT and CDR2 as SNEGSKA (reference sequence). CDR3 sequence reads: CSATTGADNSPLHF. The CDR3 region has the DNA TGCAGTGCGACTACAGGAGCCGATAATTCACCCCTCCACTTT.

This clonotype was seen a handful of times. The J gene is TRBJ2-1, the V gene TRBV19; D not certain. Germline values: CDR1 LNHDA, CDR2 SQIVND (reference sequence). V gave up 2 bases and J gave up 8 bases, with 13 bases separating them. The CDR3 consists of 14 residues. The CDR3 loop reads CASSIYYGFDEQFF. DNA of the CDR3: TGTGCCAGTAGTATATATTATGGGTTCGATGAGCAGTTCTTC.

Notes on this clonotype: A single base separates this from a much larger clone, so it may be a read error. The rearrangement joins TRBV3-1 to TRBJ1-1; the match to TRBD1 covers 9 bases. The CDR3 length is 16 residues. CDR1 is LGHDT and CDR2 is YNNKEL in the germline V gene (reference sequence). The CDR3 loop is CAGSLRTGDMNTEAFF. The CDR3 DNA sequence: TGTGCCGGCAGCTTGAGGACAGGGGATATGAACACTGAAGCTTTCTTT.

This clonotype has ten or more counts. The chain has TRBV28 and TRBJ1-4; no reliable D call. The germline gives CDR1 MDHEN, CDR2 SYDVKM. The length of the CDR3 is 15 residues. The V end was cut by 5 bases, the J end by 0 bases, with 10 bases between. CDR3: CASSPHRATNEKLFF. The CDR3 DNA follows: TGTGCCAGCAGTCCCCATCGTGCAACTAATGAAAAACTGTTTTTT.

The genes are TRBV28 and TRBJ2-1; no clear D gene. With 5 bases removed from V and 7 bases from J, the gap between germline ends came to 12 bases. The CDR3 runs to 13 residues. Germline V gives CDR1 MDHEN, CDR2 SYDVKM. CDR3 nucleotide sequence: TGTGCCAGCAGTATGGTGGCGCCGAATGAGCAGTTCTTC. Protein: CASSMVAPNEQFF. Variable domain in full (rest from reference TRBV28 and TRBJ2-1): DVKVTQSSRYLVKRTGEKVFLECVQDMDHENMFWYRQDPGLGLRLIYFSYDVKMKEKGDIPEGYSVSREKKERFSLILESASTNQTSMYLCASSMVAPNEQFFGPGTRLTVL.

The chain carries TRBV5-8 and TRBJ2-1; the D is unclear. There are 16 residues in the CDR3. CDR1 is SGHTS and CDR2 is YDEGEE in the germline V gene. V was clipped by 4 bases and J by 3 bases, with 17 bases between them. CDR3 in DNA: TGTGCCAGCAGCCCACGGATCACGATCCACTACAATGAGCAGTTCTTC. Translated, it gives CASSPRITIHYNEQFF.

This clonotype has at least ten counts. The chain uses TRBV7-9 and TRBJ1-2, with 7 bases aligning to TRBD1. With 3 bases clipped from V and 2 bases from J, the junction kept 3 bases outside the gene matches. This CDR3 is built from 14 residues. The germline V gene encodes CDR1 SEHNR and CDR2 FQNEAQ (reference sequence). The CDR3 bases are TGTGCCAGCAGCTTCACAGGGGTGAACTATGGCTACACCTTC. This encodes CASSFTGVNYGYTF.

This clonotype was counted ten times or more. This chain uses TRBV25-1 with TRBJ2-1; 8 bases line up with TRBD2. The CDR3 extends over 17 amino acids. The ends lost 5 bases at V and 1 base at J; junction bases unmatched: 10. Per the germline V gene, CDR1 is MGHDK and CDR2 is SYGVNS. Here the CDR3 DNA reads TGTGCCAGCAGTCCCCCTCCTAAGCGGGAGTCCTACAATGAGCAGTTCTTC. It yields the protein CASSPPPKRESYNEQFF.

Details on this clonotype: A read error may explain this, as a much larger clone is one base away. Because it lacks the conserved phenylalanine or tryptophan at the end, this CDR3 is likely a read error. The rearrangement joins TRBV20-1 to TRBJ2-7; D uncertain. This CDR3 contains 15 residues. Per germline, CDR1 DFQATT and CDR2 SNEGSKA (reference sequence). Deletions cut 2 bases from V and 0 bases from J, with 14 bases between. The CDR3 nucleotides read TGCAGTGCTAGAATGGCGAAATTCAGCTCCTACGAGCAGTACTTA. Its translation is CSARMAKFSSYEQYL.

This chain joins TRBV4-1 and TRBJ2-2, with D perhaps matching TRBD2 (5 bases). Deletions cut 5 bases from V and 4 bases from J, with 11 bases between. CDR3 length: 14 amino acids. Germline-derived CDR1 and CDR2 are MGHRA and YSYEKL. CDR3 DNA sequence: TGCGCCAGCAGCGGCGGTAGCGTCACCGGGGAGCTGTTTTTT. Amino acid sequence: CASSGGSVTGELFF.

This chain links TRBV6-1 with TRBJ1-5; weak D call: TRBD1 (5 bases). Germline-derived CDR1 and CDR2 are MNHNS and SASEGT. V lost 2 bases and J 1 base, leaving 12 bases between the germline ends. This CDR3 is built from 16 residues. The DNA for the CDR3 is TGTGCCAGCAGTGAATGGCAGGGAGACAGCAATCAGCCCCAGCATTTT. As protein: CASSEWQGDSNQPQHF.

This clonotype was seen ten or more times. The chain combines TRBV7-6 with TRBJ2-2, with 8 positions matching TRBD1. CDR1 and CDR2 (germline): SGHVS, FNYEAQ. V trimming: 5 bases; J trimming: 3 bases; junction bases outside the gene matches: 8. The CDR3 contains 16 residues. The CDR3 sequence is CASSGIRGRDTGELFF. Here the CDR3 DNA reads TGTGCCAGCAGCGGGATCAGGGGGCGCGACACCGGGGAGCTGTTTTTT. Using reference TRBV7-6 and TRBJ2-2 for the parts outside the CDR3, the full variable domain is GAGVSQSPRYKVTKRGQDVALRCDPISGHVSLYWYRQALGQGPEFLTYFNYEAQQDKSGLPNDRFSAERPEGSISTLTIQRTEQRDSAMYRCASSGIRGRDTGELFFGEGSRLTVL.

This clonotype was seen at least ten times. The chain links TRBV7-9 to TRBJ2-5; 11 bases fit TRBD1. Per the germline V gene, CDR1 is SEHNR and CDR2 is FQNEAQ (reference sequence). V shed 0 bases and J 5 bases; nucleotides not matched to a gene: 5. CDR3 size: 16 residues. The CDR3 loop is CASSLASGTGGETQYF. DNA for the CDR3: TGTGCCAGCAGCTTAGCCTCCGGGACAGGGGGTGAGACCCAGTACTTC.

This clonotype came up a few times. The chain has TRBV6-1 and TRBJ2-5; D is uncertain. CDR3 length: 14 amino acids. Trimming left V 6 bases short and J 2 bases short, with 13 bases between. Looked up from germline, CDR1 is MNHNS and CDR2 is SASEGT. The CDR3 sequence: CASRDNILQETQYF. CDR3 in DNA: TGTGCCAGCAGGGATAATATATTACAAGAGACCCAGTACTTC.